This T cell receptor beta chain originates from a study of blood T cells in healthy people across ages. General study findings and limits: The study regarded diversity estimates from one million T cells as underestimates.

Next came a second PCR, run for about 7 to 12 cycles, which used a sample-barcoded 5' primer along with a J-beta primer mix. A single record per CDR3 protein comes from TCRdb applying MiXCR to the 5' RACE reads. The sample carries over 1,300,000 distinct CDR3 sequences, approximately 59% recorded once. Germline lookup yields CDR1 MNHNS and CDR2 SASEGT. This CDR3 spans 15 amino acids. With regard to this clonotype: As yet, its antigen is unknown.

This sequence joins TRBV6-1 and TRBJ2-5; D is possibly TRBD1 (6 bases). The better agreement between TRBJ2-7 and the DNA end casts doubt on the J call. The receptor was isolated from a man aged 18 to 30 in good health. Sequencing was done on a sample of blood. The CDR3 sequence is CASSEIGTPTYEQYF. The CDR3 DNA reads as TGTGCCAGCAGTGAAATCGGGACACCGACCTACGAGCAGTACTTC.